This is a list of T cell receptor beta chains from one sample in a study of CD8 T cells in Susac syndrome. MiXCR was run by TCRdb on the immunoSEQ multiplex PCR reads, yielding one entry per CDR3 protein. Of over 95,000 distinct CDR3 sequences in the sample, around 90% were seen once. Sequenced: CD4+ T cells from PBMCs. These receptors were obtained from a human donor in good health. Each CDR3 is given with its conserved first and last residue. Clone size, where shown, is once, few, many, or a class for clones that have expanded.

v_gene	abundance	j_gene	CDR3aa
TRBV29-1	few	TRBJ2-7	CSVEDNASEQYF
TRBV7-2	NA	TRBJ2-5	CASSSEPGRQETQYF
TRBV3-1	NA	TRBJ1-1	CASRTGTSEAFF
TRBV20-1	NA	TRBJ2-2	CSARDRITSGGRELFF
TRBV6-5	NA	TRBJ2-1	CASSYEGRGIHEQFF
TRBV6-2/TRBV6-3	NA	TRBJ1-5	CASSDRSDQPQHF
TRBV3-1	NA	TRBJ2-2	CASSQGTDTGELFF
TRBV2	NA	TRBJ1-2	CASLRTGGYGYTF
TRBV11-2	NA	TRBJ2-1	CASSQGVGGEQFF
TRBV4-3	NA	TRBJ2-7	CASSQEGWGAGEQYF
TRBV7-9	NA	TRBJ1-1	CASSSQGGSTEAFF